This T cell receptor (beta chain) was sequenced during a study of cytomegalovirus exposure and HLA in healthy donors. Germline trimming cut 3 bases from V and 7 bases from J; bases unmatched to any gene: 14. CDR1 LNHDA and CDR2 SQIVND come from the germline V gene (reference sequence). CDR3 length equals 18 residues. Both 60 Vbeta primers and 13 Jbeta primers went into the PCR. Produced via immunoSEQ multiplex PCR; TCRdb's table is partial and in-frame only. The data show some 82,000 clones, and the top ten clones hold 1.1%. Sequenced: PBMCs. The chain couples TRBV19 to TRBJ2-1, with 11 bases identical to TRBD2. The clonotype comes from a woman aged 30 to 39 in good health and CMV-seronegative. As DNA, the CDR3 is TGTGCCAGTAGTATCCAAGGGGTAGCGGGAGGGGGACATAATGAGCAGTTCTTC. Its translation: CASSIQGVAGGGHNEQFF. Combining the CDR3 with reference TRBV19 and TRBJ2-1 gives the whole variable domain DGGITQSPKYLFRKEGQNVTLSCEQNLNHDAMYWYRQDPGQGLRLIYYSQIVNDFQKGDIAEGYSVSREKKESFPLTVTSAQKNPTAFYLCASSIQGVAGGGHNEQFFGPGTRLTVL.